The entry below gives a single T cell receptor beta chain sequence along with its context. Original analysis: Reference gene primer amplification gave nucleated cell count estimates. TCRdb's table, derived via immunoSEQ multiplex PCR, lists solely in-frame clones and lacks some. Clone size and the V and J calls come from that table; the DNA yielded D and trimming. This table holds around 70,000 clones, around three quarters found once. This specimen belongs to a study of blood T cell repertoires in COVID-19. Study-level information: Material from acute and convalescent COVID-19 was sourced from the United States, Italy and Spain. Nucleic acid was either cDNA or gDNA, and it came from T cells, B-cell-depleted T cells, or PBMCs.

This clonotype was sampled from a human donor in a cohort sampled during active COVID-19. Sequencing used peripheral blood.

The CDR3 DNA sequence: TGCGCCAGCAGCTTCACAGGGTATTTGCCTGAAGCTTTCTTT. Amino acid sequence: CASSFTGYLPEAFF. The chain couples TRBV5-1 to TRBJ1-1; a weak D match, TRBD1 (6 bases). Germline CDR1 SGHRS, CDR2 YFSETQ. V lost 2 bases to trimming and J lost 6 bases, with 14 bases between them. CDR3 length: 14 amino acids.